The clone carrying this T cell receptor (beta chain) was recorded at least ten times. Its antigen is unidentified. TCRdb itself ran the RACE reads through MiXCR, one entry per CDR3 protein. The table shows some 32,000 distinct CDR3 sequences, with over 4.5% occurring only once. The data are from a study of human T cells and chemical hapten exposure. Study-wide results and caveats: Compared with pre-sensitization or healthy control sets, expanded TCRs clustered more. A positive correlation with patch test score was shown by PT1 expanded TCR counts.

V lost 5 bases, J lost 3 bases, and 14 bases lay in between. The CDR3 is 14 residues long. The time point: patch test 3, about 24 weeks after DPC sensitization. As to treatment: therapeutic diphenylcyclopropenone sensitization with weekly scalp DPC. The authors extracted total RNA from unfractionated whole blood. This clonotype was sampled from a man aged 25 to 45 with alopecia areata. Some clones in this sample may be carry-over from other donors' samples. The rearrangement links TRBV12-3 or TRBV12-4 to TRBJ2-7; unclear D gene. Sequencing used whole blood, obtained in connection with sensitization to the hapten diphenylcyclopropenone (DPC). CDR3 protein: CASSPKTRVYEQYF. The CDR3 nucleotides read TGTGCCAGCAGTCCAAAAACAAGGGTCTACGAGCAGTACTTC.